One TCR beta chain is described in this entry. Its target is unknown. The V gene end was trimmed by 3 bases and the J gene end by 5 bases; junction bases not matched to a gene: 3. This CDR3 is built from 15 residues. Germline CDR1 reads LGHNA; CDR2 reads YSLEER. There were likely unrecorded immune exposures, though donors were nominally healthy when sampled. The record originates from a study of cytomegalovirus exposure and HLA in healthy donors. The overall study: Some 80 million unique TCRs from HLA-typed donors were held in an early data release. Broader study findings: Reports credit the classifier with highly specific, highly sensitive diagnosis of cytomegalovirus status. A reported reduction in N-insertions relative to the 666-donor mean was seen in an Asian-associated ancestry cluster in a later analysis.

13 Jbeta primers and 60 Vbeta primers were used for the PCR. Only in-frame clones appear in the TCRdb table, and some are missing; sequencing was by immunoSEQ multiplex PCR. The sample has around 110,000 clones, around three quarters seen once; the top ten hold around 4.5%. The sequenced material came from PBMCs. The chain uses TRBV4-3 and TRBJ1-6, with 8 bases aligning to TRBD1. This receptor was identified in a man aged 30 to 39 in good health and CMV-seropositive. CDR3 DNA sequence: TGCGCCAGCAGCCAGCGACAGGGGAATAATTCACCCCTCCACTTT. Amino acids: CASSQRQGNNSPLHF.